This T cell receptor (beta chain) was sequenced in a study of T cell responses to AZD1222 COVID-19 vaccine. Study background: The analysis combined second doses at about 4 or about 12 weeks.

Germline loops: CDR1 SGHNT, CDR2 YYREEE (reference sequence). The V gene lost 0 bases and the J gene lost 2 bases, with 6 bases spanning the gap. This CDR3 contains 13 residues. Measured with immunoSEQ multiplex PCR; TCRdb has only the in-frame clones, and not every one. The data show more than 95,000 clones, 80% to 90% seen once. The sample here was peripheral blood, taken on day 0 of AZD1222 vaccination. The sequence derives from an adult in good health. The rearrangement joins TRBV5-4 to TRBJ2-7; D gene ambiguous. The CDR3, as DNA: TGTGCCAGCAGCTTGGCGGGCACCTACGAGCAGTACTTC. It is translated as CASSLAGTYEQYF.